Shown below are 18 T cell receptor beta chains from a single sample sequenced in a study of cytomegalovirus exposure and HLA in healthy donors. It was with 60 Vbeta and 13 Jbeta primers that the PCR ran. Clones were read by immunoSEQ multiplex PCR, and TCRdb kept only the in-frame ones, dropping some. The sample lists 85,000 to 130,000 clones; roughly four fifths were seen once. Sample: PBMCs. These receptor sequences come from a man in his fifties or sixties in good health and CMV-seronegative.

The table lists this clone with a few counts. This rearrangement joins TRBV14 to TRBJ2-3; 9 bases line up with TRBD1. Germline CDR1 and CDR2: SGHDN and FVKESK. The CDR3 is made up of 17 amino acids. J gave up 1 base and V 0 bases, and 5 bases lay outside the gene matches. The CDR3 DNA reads TGTGCCAGCAGCCAAGATACCCGACAGGGGGGCACAGATACGCAGTATTTT. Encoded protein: CASSQDTRQGGTDTQYF.

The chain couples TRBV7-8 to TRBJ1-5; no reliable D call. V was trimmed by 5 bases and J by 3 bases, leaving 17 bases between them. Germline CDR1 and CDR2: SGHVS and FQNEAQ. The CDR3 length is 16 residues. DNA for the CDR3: TGTGCCAGCAGCCCTTGGGCCCTCACCCCCAATCAGCCCCAGCATTTT. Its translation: CASSPWALTPNQPQHF.

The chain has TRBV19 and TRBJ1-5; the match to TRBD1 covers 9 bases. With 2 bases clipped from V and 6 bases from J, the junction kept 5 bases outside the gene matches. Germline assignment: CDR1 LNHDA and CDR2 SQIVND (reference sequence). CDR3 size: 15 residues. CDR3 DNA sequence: TGTGCCAGTAGTATATTTGGGACAGGGAGTCAGCCCCAGCATTTT. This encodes CASSIFGTGSQPQHF. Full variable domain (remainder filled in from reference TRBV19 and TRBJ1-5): DGGITQSPKYLFRKEGQNVTLSCEQNLNHDAMYWYRQDPGQGLRLIYYSQIVNDFQKGDIAEGYSVSREKKESFPLTVTSAQKNPTAFYLCASSIFGTGSQPQHFGDGTRLSIL.

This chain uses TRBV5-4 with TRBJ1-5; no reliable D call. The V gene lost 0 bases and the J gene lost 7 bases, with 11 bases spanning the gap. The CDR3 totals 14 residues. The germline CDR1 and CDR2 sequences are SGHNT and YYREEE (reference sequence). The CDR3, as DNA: TGTGCCAGCAGCTTGGACAGAGGGAAACAGCCCCAGCATTTT. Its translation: CASSLDRGKQPQHF.

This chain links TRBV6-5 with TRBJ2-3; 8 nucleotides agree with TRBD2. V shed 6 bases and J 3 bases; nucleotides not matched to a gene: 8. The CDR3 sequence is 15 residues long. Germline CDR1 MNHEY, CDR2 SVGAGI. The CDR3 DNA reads TGTGCCAGCAGCTACGGGCGGGGGGTAACAGATACGCAGTATTTT. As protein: CASSYGRGVTDTQYF.

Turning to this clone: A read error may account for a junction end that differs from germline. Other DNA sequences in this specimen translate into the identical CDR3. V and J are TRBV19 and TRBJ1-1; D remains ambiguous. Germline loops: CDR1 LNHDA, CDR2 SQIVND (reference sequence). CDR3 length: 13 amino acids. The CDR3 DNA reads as TGTGCCAGTAGCCCGATCGGGGAGTCAGGCATCAAATTT. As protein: CASSPIGESGIKF.

CDR3 DNA: TGTGCCTGGAGGGTGGCTCCTTATGGCTACACCTTC. Amino acids: CAWRVAPYGYTF. The chain carries TRBV30 and TRBJ1-2, with D unclear. The CDR3 runs 12 residues. Trimming stripped 3 bases from V and 5 bases from J, with 10 bases between. CDR1 is GTSNPN and CDR2 is SVGIG in the germline V gene (reference sequence).

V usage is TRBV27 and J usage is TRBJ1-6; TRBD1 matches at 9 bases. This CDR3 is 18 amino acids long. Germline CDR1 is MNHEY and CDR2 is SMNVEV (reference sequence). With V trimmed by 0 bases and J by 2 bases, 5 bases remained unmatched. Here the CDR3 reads CASSLSGTGPAYNSPLHF. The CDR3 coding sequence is TGTGCCAGCAGTTTATCCGGGACAGGGCCGGCCTATAATTCACCCCTCCACTTT.

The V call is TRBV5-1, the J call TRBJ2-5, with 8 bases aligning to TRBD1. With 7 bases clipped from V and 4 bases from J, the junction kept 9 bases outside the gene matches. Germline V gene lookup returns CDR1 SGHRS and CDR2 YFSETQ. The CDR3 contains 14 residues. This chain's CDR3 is CASGSGGAGETQYF. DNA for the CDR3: TGCGCCAGCGGGTCAGGGGGCGCAGGAGAGACCCAGTACTTC.

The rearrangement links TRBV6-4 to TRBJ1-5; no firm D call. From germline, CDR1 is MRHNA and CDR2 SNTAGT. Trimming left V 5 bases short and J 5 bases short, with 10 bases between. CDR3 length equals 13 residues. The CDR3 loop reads CASSTAADQPQHF. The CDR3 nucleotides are TGTGCCAGCAGTACAGCGGCGGATCAGCCCCAGCATTTT.

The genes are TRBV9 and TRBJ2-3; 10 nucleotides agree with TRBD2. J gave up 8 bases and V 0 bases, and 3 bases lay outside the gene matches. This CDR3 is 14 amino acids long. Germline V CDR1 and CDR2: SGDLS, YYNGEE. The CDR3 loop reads CASSVAKRGGTQYF. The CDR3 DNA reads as TGTGCCAGCAGCGTAGCTAAGCGGGGGGGTACGCAGTATTTT.

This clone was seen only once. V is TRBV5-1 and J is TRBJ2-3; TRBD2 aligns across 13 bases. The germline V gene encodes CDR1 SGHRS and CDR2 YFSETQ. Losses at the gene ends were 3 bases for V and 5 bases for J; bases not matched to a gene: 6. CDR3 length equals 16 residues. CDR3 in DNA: TGCGCCAGCAGCTCTTCACTAGCGGGGGGGGTAGATACGCAGTATTTT. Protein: CASSSSLAGGVDTQYF. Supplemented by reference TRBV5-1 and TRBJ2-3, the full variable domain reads KAGVTQTPRYLIKTRGQQVTLSCSPISGHRSVSWYQQTPGQGLQFLFEYFSETQRNKGNFPGRFSGRQFSNSRSEMNVSTLELGDSALYLCASSSSLAGGVDTQYFGPGTRLTVL.

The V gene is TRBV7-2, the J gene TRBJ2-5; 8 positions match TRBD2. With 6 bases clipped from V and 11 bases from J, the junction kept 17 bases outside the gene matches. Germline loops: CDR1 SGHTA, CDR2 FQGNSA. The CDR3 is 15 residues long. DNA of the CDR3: TGTGCCAGCAGTCCAAGAGCGGGGGCCCAAGAGGAGCAGTACTTC. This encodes CASSPRAGAQEEQYF.

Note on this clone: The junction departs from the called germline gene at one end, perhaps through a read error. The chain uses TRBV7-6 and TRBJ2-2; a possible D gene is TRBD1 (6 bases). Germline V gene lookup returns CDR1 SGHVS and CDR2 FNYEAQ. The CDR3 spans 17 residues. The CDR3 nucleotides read TGTGCCAGCAGCTATGTCAGGGGCCCTTCGAACACCGGGGAGCCGTTTTTT. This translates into CASSYVRGPSNTGEPFF.

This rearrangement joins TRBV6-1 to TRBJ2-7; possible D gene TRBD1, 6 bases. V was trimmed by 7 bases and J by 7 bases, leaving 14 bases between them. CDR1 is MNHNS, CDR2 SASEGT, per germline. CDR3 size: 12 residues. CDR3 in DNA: TGTGCCAGCAAGGCGCAGGGGCGGGAGCAGTACGTC. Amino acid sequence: CASKAQGREQYV.

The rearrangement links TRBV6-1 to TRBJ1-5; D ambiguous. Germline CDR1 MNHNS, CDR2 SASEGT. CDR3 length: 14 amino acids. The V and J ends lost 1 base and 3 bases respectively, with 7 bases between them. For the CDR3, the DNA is TGTGCCAGCAGTGAAGGAGGATACAATCAGCCCCAGCATTTT. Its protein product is CASSEGGYNQPQHF.

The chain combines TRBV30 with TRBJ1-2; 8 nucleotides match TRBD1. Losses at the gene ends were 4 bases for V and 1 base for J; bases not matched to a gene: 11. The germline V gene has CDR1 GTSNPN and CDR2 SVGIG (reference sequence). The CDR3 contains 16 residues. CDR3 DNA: TGTGCCTGGATTCAGGGGGCAGGGTGGTATAACTATGGCTACACCTTC. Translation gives CAWIQGAGWYNYGYTF.

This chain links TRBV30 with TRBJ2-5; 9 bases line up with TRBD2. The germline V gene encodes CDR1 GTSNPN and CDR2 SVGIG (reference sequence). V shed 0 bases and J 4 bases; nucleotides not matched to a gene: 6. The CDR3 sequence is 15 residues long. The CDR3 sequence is CAWSVDSGGGETQYF. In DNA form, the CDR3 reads TGTGCCTGGAGTGTAGATAGCGGGGGAGGAGAGACCCAGTACTTC.